The source of this T cell receptor (beta chain) is a study of OX40 agonist ivuxolimab in advanced cancers. Findings and limits, study-wide: There was clonal expansion of CD4+ and CD8+ blood T cells by week 6 at 0.1 to 3.0 mg/kg.

A note on this clone: The target antigen is unknown.

The assay was immunoSEQ multiplex PCR, and TCRdb's table has in-frame clones only and misses some. Of about 74,000 clones listed, roughly 90% were seen once; the top ten hold roughly 0.98%. The CDR3 runs to 15 residues. Germline CDR1 and CDR2: MNHEY and SVGAGI. With V trimmed by 2 bases and J by 5 bases, 4 bases remained unmatched. The starting material was CD4+ or CD8+ T cells sorted from blood, obtained in a trial of the OX40 agonist ivuxolimab. This receptor was taken from an adult with an advanced solid tumor such as melanoma, head and neck, liver or kidney cancer. The chain carries TRBV6-5 and TRBJ2-3; TRBD2 matches at 10 bases. This chain's CDR3 is CASSYGLAVLDTQYF. The DNA of the CDR3 is TGTGCCAGCAGTTACGGACTAGCGGTTCTAGATACGCAGTATTTT.